A single sample gave rise to the 10 T cell receptor beta chains below, sequenced in a study of T-cell reconstitution after alpha-beta-depleted transplantation in children listed by TCRdb under 2016. Receptors were amplified or captured by PCR. The sample was run on an Illumina HiSeq 2500. Molecular barcoding was employed in the preparation of TCR libraries, with unique molecular identifiers being used to normalize TCRbeta repertoire quantification. TCRdb reprocessing: public reads trimmed at Q25 with fastp, clones called with MiXCR, in-frame beta chains kept. Entries that share a CDR3 protein sequence are merged under the most common genes and DNA. A total of about 200,000 distinct CDR3 sequences appear in this sample, 5% to 7.5% of them only once. Clones ranked in the top ten supply under 5% of the sample. Read against the paper, the sample's treatment or condition label means: allogeneic hematopoietic cell transplantation with graft depleted of TCRalphabeta T cells and CD19 B cells.

Specimen: PBMCs, collected before TCRalphabeta/CD19-depleted stem cell transplant. The receptors were gathered from a girl under two years old with combined immunodeficiency, due to receive a stem cell transplant.

This clonotype was picked up many times. This chain uses TRBV20-1 with TRBJ1-2; D not resolved. Germline V lookup: CDR1 DFQATT, CDR2 SNEGSKA (reference sequence). This CDR3 has 15 amino acids. Deletions cut 5 bases from V and 7 bases from J, with 23 bases between. The CDR3 here is CSASPHKVRSGGYTF. DNA of the CDR3: TGCAGTGCTTCACCCCATAAGGTTAGGTCAGGTGGCTACACCTTC.

This clonotype was recorded many times. V is TRBV10-3 and J is TRBJ2-1; 7 nucleotides align to TRBD2. CDR3 length: 17 amino acids. Germline-derived CDR1 and CDR2 are ENHRY and SYGVKD. J gave up 2 bases and V 3 bases, and 10 bases lay outside the gene matches. In DNA form, the CDR3 reads TGTGCCATCAGTGACCCCGCCGGGGGGAGTCCCTACAATGAGCAGTTCTTC. The encoded protein is CAISDPAGGSPYNEQFF.

This clonotype was observed many times. The chain carries TRBV7-9 and TRBJ2-7; D perhaps matches TRBD2 (6 bases). The CDR3 extends over 13 amino acids. The V and J ends lost 1 base and 7 bases respectively, with 11 bases between them. The V gene's germline CDR1 is SEHNR and CDR2 FQNEAQ (reference sequence). CDR3 sequence reads: CASSLGNLAEQYF. CDR3 sequence (DNA): TGTGCCAGCAGCTTAGGGAACCTAGCGGAGCAGTACTTC.

This clonotype occurred many times. The rearrangement uses TRBV7-2 and TRBJ2-5; D is uncertain. This CDR3 contains 13 residues. V lost 5 bases to trimming and J lost 3 bases, with 10 bases between them. The germline V gene has CDR1 SGHTA and CDR2 FQGNSA. The CDR3 protein is CASSPDWKETQYF. The CDR3 nucleotides are TGTGCCAGCAGCCCCGATTGGAAAGAGACCCAGTACTTC.

Comments on this clonotype: With a much larger clone just one base away, this may be a read error. This rearrangement joins TRBV9 to TRBJ1-1; no clear D. V was shortened by 0 bases and J by 4 bases, with 13 bases between the two germline ends. Germline V gene data show CDR1 as SGDLS and CDR2 as YYNGEE. The CDR3 totals 15 residues. CDR3 loop: CASSVESYLATEAFF. CDR3 in DNA: TGTGCCAGCAGCGTAGAGAGTTATTTGGCCACTGAAGCTTTCTTT.

This clonotype was counted many times. The chain links TRBV6-5 to TRBJ2-5; TRBD2 aligns across 7 bases. J gave up 5 bases and V 10 bases, and 7 bases lay outside the gene matches. CDR3 size: 12 residues. The germline V gene encodes CDR1 MNHEY and CDR2 SVGAGI. CDR3 sequence (DNA): TGTGCCATAGGCGGGAGTTCTGAGACCCAGTACTTC. Residues: CAIGGSSETQYF.

This clonotype has ten or more counts. The V and J genes are TRBV20-1 and TRBJ2-7; D is perhaps TRBD1 (6 bases). Germline CDR1 is DFQATT and CDR2 is SNEGSKA (reference sequence). This CDR3 is built from 13 residues. The V end lost 5 bases, the J end lost 2 bases, and 13 bases lay between the germline ends. This CDR3 is CSALDRHTYEQYF. The CDR3 bases are TGCAGTGCTCTTGACAGGCATACCTACGAGCAGTACTTC.

This chain joins TRBV5-1 and TRBJ2-3; D perhaps matches TRBD2 (5 bases). V was trimmed by 4 bases and J by 6 bases, leaving 18 bases between them. Germline V gene data show CDR1 as SGHRS and CDR2 as YFSETQ. The CDR3 is made up of 15 amino acids. CDR3 protein: CASSRSRSAADTQYF. CDR3 nucleotide sequence: TGCGCCAGCAGCCGCAGTCGTAGCGCAGCGGATACGCAGTATTTT.

This clonotype was recorded at least ten times. A much larger clone lies one base from this, so it may be a read error. The chain has TRBV7-2 and TRBJ2-1; TRBD1 is a possible D gene (5 bases). Trimming left V 2 bases short and J 9 bases short, with 5 bases between. The CDR3 extends over 11 amino acids. In germline, CDR1 is SGHTA, CDR2 FQGNSA. The CDR3 loop is CASSLRGEQFF. The CDR3 DNA reads as TGTGCCAGCAGCTTAAGGGGTGAGCAGTTCTTC.

This clonotype was picked up many times. The chain carries TRBV20-1 and TRBJ2-1; 16 bases line up with TRBD2. V was clipped by 4 bases and J by 9 bases; unmatched bases: 3. The germline V gene has CDR1 DFQATT and CDR2 SNEGSKA (reference sequence). This CDR3 has 14 residues. CDR3 bases: TGCAGTGCTAAAGGGACTAGCGGGAGGGGTGAGCAGTTCTTC. The encoded protein is CSAKGTSGRGEQFF.